This is a list of T cell receptor beta chains from one sample in a study of control samples from healthy donors and cancer patients. The protocol was immunoSEQ multiplex PCR, while the TCRdb copy is restricted to in-frame clones and leaves out a portion. The sample comprises 95,000 to 150,000 clones, 80% to 90% of which are singletons, and 2.5% to 3.5% rests with the top ten. The sample was blood. Receptors were obtained from a man aged 55 to 70 in good health. The CDR3 runs from the conserved cysteine through the conserved F or W. A D gene is named only where the DNA matches it firmly. For some rows the clone size is stated as once, few or many, or as a class when expanded; others skip it.

D gene,V gene,CDR3 length,J gene,clone size,CDR3 DNA,CDR3 protein
.,TRBV2,14,TRBJ2-2,.,TGTGCCAGCAGAACCGGGACGACCACCGGGGAGCTGTTTTTT,CASRTGTTTGELFF
.,TRBV13,19,TRBJ2-3,.,TGTGCCAGCAGCCCAAGGGCGGGACAAGTAAAATCACAGGCAGATACGCAGTATTTT,CASSPRAGQVKSQADTQYF
TRBD2,TRBV10-3,16,TRBJ2-1,.,TGTGCCATCGGCGATAAAAGTAGCGGGGGGGCGAATGAGCAGTTCTTC,CAIGDKSSGGANEQFF
.,TRBV7-8,17,TRBJ1-1,.,TGTGCCAGCAGCATTAGAGGTCTCGGGCAGGCGAACACTGAAGCTTTCTTT,CASSIRGLGQANTEAFF
.,TRBV19,14,TRBJ1-5,.,TGTGCCAGTAGTATAGGGGGTTGGAATCAGCCCCAGCATTTT,CASSIGGWNQPQHF
.,TRBV18,13,TRBJ2-5,.,TGTGCCAGCTCACGAGGGTATGAGGAGACCCAGTACTTC,CASSRGYEETQYF
.,TRBV4-1,15,TRBJ1-2,.,TGCGCCAGCAGCCAAGGCTCAGCCATTAACTATGGCTACACCTTC,CASSQGSAINYGYTF
.,TRBV2,16,TRBJ2-1,.,TGTGCCAGCAGCAGACGCGCCCTGGGGTCCTACAATGAGCAGTTCTTC,CASSRRALGSYNEQFF
TRBD1,TRBV5-1,17,TRBJ2-6,.,TGCGCCAGCAGCTTGGTGGGACAGGGTGCAGGGGCCAACGTCCTGACTTTC,CASSLVGQGAGANVLTF
.,TRBV7-8,16,TRBJ1-4,.,TGTGCCAGCAGCCCCACCGGGGTCCCAACTAATGAAAAACTGTTTTTT,CASSPTGVPTNEKLFF
.,TRBV5-1,16,TRBJ2-5,.,TGCGCCAGCTCAATTACAGGGACCAGTTCTCTTGAGACCCAGTACTTC,CASSITGTSSLETQYF
TRBD1,TRBV28,15,TRBJ1-2,.,TGTGCCAGCAGGGAAGGGGGCGAGAGGAACTATGGCTACACCTTC,CASREGGERNYGYTF
.,TRBV12-3/TRBV12-4,12,TRBJ1-2,.,TGTGCCAGCAGTCCGTCATACGGGGGCTACACCTTC,CASSPSYGGYTF
.,TRBV12-3/TRBV12-4,12,TRBJ1-2,.,TGTGCCAGCAGTTTCAGGGGCGGTGGCTACACCTTC,CASSFRGGGYTF
TRBD2,TRBV11-2,19,TRBJ2-1,.,TGTGCCAGCAGCTTAGGTAGGACTAGCGTCATGAGCTCCTACAATGAGCAGTTCTTC,CASSLGRTSVMSSYNEQFF
.,TRBV4-3,16,TRBJ1-3,.,TGCGCCAGCAGCCAGGACTGGACAGACTCTGGAAACACCATATATTTT,CASSQDWTDSGNTIYF
.,TRBV28,15,TRBJ1-2,.,TGTGCCAGCAGTTTAGGAGGGACTAAGGGCCATGGCTACACCTTC,CASSLGGTKGHGYTF
.,TRBV7-9,15,TRBJ2-1,.,TGTGCCAGCAGCTTAGCGGGGTCAGCTATCAATGAGCAGTTCTTC,CASSLAGSAINEQFF
TRBD1,TRBV4-1,14,TRBJ1-5,.,TGCGCCAGCAGCCAAAGACAGGGAGCCTTTCCTCAGCATTTT,CASSQRQGAFPQHF
.,TRBV6-5,16,TRBJ2-2,.,TGTGCCAGCAGTTACTCGAACAGGCAGGCGAACGGGGAGCTGTTTTTT,CASSYSNRQANGELFF
TRBD2,TRBV19,15,TRBJ2-1,.,TGTGCCAGTAGTGTCGGGACTAGCGGGAACAATGAGCAGTTCTTC,CASSVGTSGNNEQFF
.,TRBV5-1,15,TRBJ1-1,.,TGCGCCAGCAGCTTGTCTATCGGGTCGAACACTGAAGCTTTCTTT,CASSLSIGSNTEAFF
TRBD1,TRBV30,14,TRBJ1-2,.,TGTGCCTGGAGTGTATTGGACAGGGGGCCTGGCTACACCTTC,CAWSVLDRGPGYTF
TRBD1,TRBV28,14,TRBJ1-2,.,TGTGCCAGCAGTTTGAGTAAGGGGGCTTATGGCTACACCTTC,CASSLSKGAYGYTF
TRBD2,TRBV29-1,15,TRBJ2-3,.,TGCAGCGTTGATCCGCTAGCGGCCTACACAGATACGCAGTATTTT,CSVDPLAAYTDTQYF
TRBD1,TRBV6-5,15,TRBJ1-6,.,TGTGCCAGCAGTTACTCCTGGACAGGGGATTCACCCCTCCACTTT,CASSYSWTGDSPLHF
.,TRBV11-2,14,TRBJ2-7,.,TGTGCCAGCAGCTTGATTTCAGTCGGCTACGAGCAGTACTTC,CASSLISVGYEQYF
.,TRBV24-1,12,TRBJ2-1,.,TGTGCCACCAGTCCCAGGGTGGATGAGCAGTTCTTC,CATSPRVDEQFF
TRBD1,TRBV28,14,TRBJ1-2,.,TGTGCCAGCAGGGAACAGGGGGCGCGAATCGGCTACACCTTC,CASREQGARIGYTF
.,TRBV11-3,13,TRBJ2-1,.,TGTGCCAGCAGCTCGGCCCGATACAATGAGCAGTTCTTC,CASSSARYNEQFF
TRBD2,TRBV24-1,18,TRBJ2-3,.,TGTGCCACCAGTGACTCGGGACTAGCGGGGGCTAGCACAGATACGCAGTATTTT,CATSDSGLAGASTDTQYF
.,TRBV3-1/TRBV3-2,16,TRBJ1-3,.,TGTGCCAGCAGCTGGACGGACAGCATCTCTGGAAACACCATATATTTT,CASSWTDSISGNTIYF
.,TRBV10-3,15,TRBJ1-1,.,TGTGCCATCAGTGGCGGTATGGATTTGAACACTGAAGCTTTCTTT,CAISGGMDLNTEAFF
.,TRBV6-5,14,TRBJ1-1,.,TGTGCCAGCGGCCCTCGGGGGAGGAACACTGAAGCTTTCTTT,CASGPRGRNTEAFF
.,TRBV28,15,TRBJ1-4,.,TGTGCCAGCACAAGCGGCCAAGACATGGGGGAAAAACTGTTTTTT,CASTSGQDMGEKLFF
TRBD2,TRBV11-2,19,TRBJ2-3,.,TGTGCCAGCAGGTCAGGGACTAGCGGGGGACGGGGAGAGTTAGATACGCAGTATTTT,CASRSGTSGGRGELDTQYF
.,TRBV5-4,14,TRBJ1-1,.,TGTGCCAGCAGCTGGGGTGACAAGAACACTGAAGCTTTCTTT,CASSWGDKNTEAFF
.,TRBV18,16,TRBJ1-2,.,TGTGCCAGCTCACCGCTAAGTGACTCATCCCCCCAAGGCTACACCTTC,CASSPLSDSSPQGYTF
.,TRBV28,14,TRBJ2-6,.,TGTGCCAGCAACCCGCACTCTGGGGCCAACGTCCTGACTTTC,CASNPHSGANVLTF
.,TRBV13,12,TRBJ1-4,once,TGTGCCAGCAGCTTATCTGAGGGAAAACTGTTTTTT,CASSLSEGKLFF
.,TRBV28,14,TRBJ2-7,once,TGTGCCAGCAGTTTTGCTGGGGTCTCCTACGAGCAGTACTTC,CASSFAGVSYEQYF
.,TRBV5-5,14,TRBJ2-5,.,TGTGCCAGCAGCTTCAGGGAGGTGAGGGAGACCCAGTACTTC,CASSFREVRETQYF
TRBD2,TRBV3-1/TRBV3-2,13,TRBJ2-1,.,TGTGCCAGCAGCCTAGCGGGGAGGGATGAGCAGTTCTTC,CASSLAGRDEQFF
TRBD1,TRBV15,16,TRBJ2-1,once,TGTGCCACCAGCATTGCCGGGACAGTGCCCTACAATGAGCAGTTCTTC,CATSIAGTVPYNEQFF
TRBD1,TRBV28,14,TRBJ1-1,.,TGTGCCAGTAGAGGCACAGGGGGCAACACTGAAGCTTTCTTT,CASRGTGGNTEAFF
.,TRBV28,15,TRBJ1-3,.,TGTGCCAGCAGTTTAAATTATAAGCTTGGAAACACCATATATTTT,CASSLNYKLGNTIYF
.,TRBV6-5,12,TRBJ1-2,.,TGTGCCAGCAGCGACCGGGGCTATGGCTACACCTTC,CASSDRGYGYTF
.,TRBV5-4,14,TRBJ2-5,.,TGTGCCAGCAGTTCCTACACGGAAGAAGAGACCCAGTACTTC,CASSSYTEEETQYF
.,TRBV27,16,TRBJ1-4,.,TGTGCCAGCAGACTCAGAACAGGGTTAAAGGGTGAAAAACTGTTTTTT,CASRLRTGLKGEKLFF
TRBD1,TRBV27,15,TRBJ1-2,.,TGTGCCAGCAGTTTAGGGACAGGGGCTATGTATGGCTACACCTTC,CASSLGTGAMYGYTF
TRBD2,TRBV3-1/TRBV3-2,15,TRBJ2-1,.,TGTGCCAGCCGGGGGAATAGCGGGGATTACAATGAGCAGTTCTTC,CASRGNSGDYNEQFF
TRBD1,TRBV2,15,TRBJ1-6,.,TGTGCCAGCAGGGAAACGACAGGGATTAATTCACCCCTCCACTTT,CASRETTGINSPLHF
.,TRBV6-5,12,TRBJ2-3,.,TGTGCCAGCAGCGGAAGCACAGATACGCAGTATTTT,CASSGSTDTQYF
TRBD1,TRBV5-1,15,TRBJ2-2,.,TGCGCCAGCAGCTGGGGACAGGGGGCAATCGGGGAGCTGTTTTTT,CASSWGQGAIGELFF